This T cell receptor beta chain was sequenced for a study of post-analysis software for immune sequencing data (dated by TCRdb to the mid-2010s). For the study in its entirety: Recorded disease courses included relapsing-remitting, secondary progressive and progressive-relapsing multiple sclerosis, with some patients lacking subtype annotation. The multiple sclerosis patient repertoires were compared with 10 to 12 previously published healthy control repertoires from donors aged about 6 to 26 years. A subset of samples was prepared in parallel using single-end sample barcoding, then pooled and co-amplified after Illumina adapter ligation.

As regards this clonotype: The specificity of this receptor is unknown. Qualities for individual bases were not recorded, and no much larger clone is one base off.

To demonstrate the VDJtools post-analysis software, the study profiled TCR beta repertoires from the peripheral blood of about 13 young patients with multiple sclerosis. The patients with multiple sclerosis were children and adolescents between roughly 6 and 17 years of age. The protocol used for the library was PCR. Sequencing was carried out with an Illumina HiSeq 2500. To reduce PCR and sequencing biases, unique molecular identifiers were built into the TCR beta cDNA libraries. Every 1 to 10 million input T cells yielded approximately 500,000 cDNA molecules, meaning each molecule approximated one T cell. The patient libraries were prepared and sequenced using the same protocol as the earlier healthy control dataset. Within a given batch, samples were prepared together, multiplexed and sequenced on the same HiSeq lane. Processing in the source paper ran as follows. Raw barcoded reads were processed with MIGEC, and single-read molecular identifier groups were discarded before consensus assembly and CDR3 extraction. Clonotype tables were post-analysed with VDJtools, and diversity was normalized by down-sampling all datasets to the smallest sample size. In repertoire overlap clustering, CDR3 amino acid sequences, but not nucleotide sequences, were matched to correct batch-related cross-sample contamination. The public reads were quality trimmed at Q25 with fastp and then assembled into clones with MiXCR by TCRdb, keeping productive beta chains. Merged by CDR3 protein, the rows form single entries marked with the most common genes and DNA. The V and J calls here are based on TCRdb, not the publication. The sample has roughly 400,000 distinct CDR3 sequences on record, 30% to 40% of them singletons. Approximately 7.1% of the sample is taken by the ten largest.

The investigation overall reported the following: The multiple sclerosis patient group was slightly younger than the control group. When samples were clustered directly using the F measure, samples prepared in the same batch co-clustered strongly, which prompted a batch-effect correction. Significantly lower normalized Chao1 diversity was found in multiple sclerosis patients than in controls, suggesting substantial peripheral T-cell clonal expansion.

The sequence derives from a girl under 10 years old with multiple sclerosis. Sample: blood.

The CDR3 region has the sequence CASSAGTGKSYEQYF. The DNA sequence is given as TGCGCCAGCAGCGCAGGGACAGGAAAATCCTACGAGCAGTACTTC. The chain joins TRBV5-1 to TRBJ2-7; 8 of the junction bases match TRBD1. CDR3 length: 15 amino acids, cysteine to phenylalanine. Only the CDR3 DNA stays, 45 bases, in frame from base 1. For CDR1 and CDR2, the germline V gene lists SGHRS and YFSETQ. The V end gives up 4 bases and the J end 1 base, leaving 7 bases in the junction not matched to a gene.